The rows below give T cell receptor beta chains drawn from one sample of a study of blood T cell repertoires in COVID-19. Clones were read by immunoSEQ multiplex PCR, and TCRdb kept only the in-frame ones, dropping some. Counted here are 300,000 to 400,000 clones, about nine tenths occurring once; the ten biggest clones make up 9.9%. Sample: peripheral blood. The receptors come from a man aged 25-40 years with COVID-19, enrolled during active disease. The CDR3 runs from the conserved cysteine through the conserved F or W. Fields, in order: clone size, J gene, D gene, V gene, CDR3 protein, CDR3 DNA. A D gene is named only where the DNA matches it firmly. Not every row has a clone size; where given, it reads once, few, many or a size class.

few TRBJ2-7 TRBD1 TRBV7-2 CASSYGDRAYEQYF TGTGCCAGCAGCTACGGGGACAGGGCCTACGAGCAGTACTTC
- TRBJ1-1 - TRBV7-9 CASKGLRGANTEAFF TGTGCCAGCAAGGGACTCCGGGGCGCGAACACTGAAGCTTTCTTT
- TRBJ1-6 TRBD1 TRBV5-1 CASSLVGTGDLSLHF TGCGCCAGCAGCTTGGTAGGGACAGGGGACTTATCCCTCCACTTT
- TRBJ1-2 - TRBV19 CASLRGKDYGYTF TGTGCCAGCCTTCGGGGGAAGGACTATGGCTACACCTTC
- TRBJ2-7 - TRBV30 CAWSVGATEQYF TGTGCCTGGAGTGTAGGGGCGACAGAGCAGTACTTC
- TRBJ2-3 TRBD2 TRBV4-3 CASSPTTSHTQYF TGCGCCAGCAGCCCCACGACTAGCCATACGCAGTATTTT
- TRBJ2-7 TRBD2 TRBV7-3 CASSQKPSREGYEQYF TGTGCCAGCAGCCAAAAACCCTCCAGGGAGGGTTACGAGCAGTACTTC
- TRBJ2-7 - TRBV18 CASSPLFSFGDYEQYF TGTGCCAGCTCACCTCTCTTTTCGTTCGGGGACTACGAGCAGTACTTC
- TRBJ2-1 TRBD1 TRBV11-3 CASSLGTGYNEQFF TGTGCCAGCAGCTTGGGGACAGGTTACAATGAGCAGTTCTTC
- TRBJ2-1 - TRBV6-5 CASSYSGQGFNEQFF TGTGCCAGCAGTTATTCGGGTCAGGGATTCAATGAGCAGTTCTTC
once TRBJ1-4 TRBD1 TRBV19 CASSIGRTGDEKLFF TGTGCCAGTAGTATAGGGAGGACAGGGGACGAAAAACTGTTTTTT
- TRBJ1-1 - TRBV7-9 CASSVVQDTEAFF TGTGCCAGCAGCGTGGTCCAGGACACTGAAGCTTTCTTT
- TRBJ2-3 TRBD2 TRBV7-3 CASSLTGGSADTQYF TGTGCCAGCAGCTTAACAGGCGGGAGCGCAGATACGCAGTATTTT
- TRBJ2-7 - TRBV2 CASSRVYEQYF TGTGCCAGCAGCAGGGTCTACGAGCAGTACTTC
- TRBJ2-4 TRBD2 TRBV6-2/TRBV6-3 CASSYSKDRQGRGGGKNIQYF TGTGCCAGCAGTTACTCGAAAGATCGTCAGGGTAGGGGCGGGGGAAAAAACATTCAGTACTTC
once TRBJ2-3 - TRBV7-2 CASSLRWGGTDTQYF TGTGCCAGCAGCCTCAGATGGGGGGGCACAGATACGCAGTATTTT
- TRBJ2-7 TRBD1 TRBV5-1 CASSPGQGAYEQYF TGCGCCAGCAGCCCGGGACAGGGGGCCTACGAGCAGTACTTC
- TRBJ1-5 TRBD1 TRBV5-6 CASSFLSKGQANQPQHF TGTGCCAGCAGCTTTCTTTCCAAGGGACAGGCAAATCAGCCCCAGCATTTT
- TRBJ2-6 - TRBV2 CASRALDSGANVLTF TGTGCCAGCAGGGCCCTAGACTCTGGGGCCAACGTCCTGACTTTC
- TRBJ2-3 TRBD1 TRBV5-4 CASSPRQGAGTDTQYF TGTGCCAGCAGCCCAAGACAGGGGGCCGGGACAGATACGCAGTATTTT
- TRBJ2-7 TRBD2 TRBV3-1/TRBV3-2 CASSLSGRLSYEQYF TGTGCCAGCAGCCTGAGCGGGAGGCTTTCCTACGAGCAGTACTTC
- TRBJ2-7 - TRBV6-5 CASSYYHPPGEQYF TGTGCCAGCAGTTACTACCACCCTCCGGGAGAGCAGTACTTC
- TRBJ2-7 TRBD1 TRBV18 CASSRWTGAEQYF TGTGCCAGCTCACGTTGGACAGGGGCGGAGCAGTACTTC
- TRBJ2-7 - TRBV30 CAYLPQAAYEQYF TGTGCCTACCTTCCACAGGCCGCCTACGAGCAGTACTTC
- TRBJ2-7 TRBD2 TRBV5-1 CASSLLPSTSFTYEQYF TGCGCCAGCAGCTTGCTCCCCTCGACTAGCTTTACATACGAGCAGTACTTC
- TRBJ2-7 - TRBV12-3/TRBV12-4 CASSSTVFYEQYF TGTGCCAGCAGTTCTACAGTGTTCTACGAGCAGTACTTC
- TRBJ1-2 - TRBV7-9 CASSLPRSGASYGYTF TGTGCCAGCAGCCTTCCCCGGAGCGGCGCTTCCTATGGCTACACCTTC
- TRBJ1-1 - TRBV28 CASSLVSGDGARAFF TGTGCCAGCAGTTTAGTTTCAGGGGATGGCGCAAGGGCTTTCTTT
- TRBJ1-1 TRBD1 TRBV5-4 CASSPIQGMNTEAFF TGTGCCAGCAGCCCGATACAGGGGATGAACACTGAAGCTTTCTTT
once TRBJ2-1 - TRBV20-1 CSASPRANEQFF TGCAGTGCTAGTCCCCGCGCCAATGAGCAGTTCTTC
- TRBJ2-3 TRBD2 TRBV20-1 CSASRWTSGSTDTQYF TGCAGTGCTAGTCGGTGGACTAGCGGGAGCACAGATACGCAGTATTTT
- TRBJ2-7 TRBD2 TRBV7-2 CASSLSGTSGSKQYF TGTGCCAGCAGCCTGTCCGGGACTAGCGGGAGTAAGCAGTACTTC
- TRBJ2-2 TRBD1 TRBV24-1 CATSGGQGTGELFF TGTGCCACCAGTGGGGGACAGGGAACCGGGGAGCTGTTTTTT
- TRBJ1-1 - TRBV9 CASSVMEGYGEAFF TGTGCCAGCAGCGTAATGGAGGGGTACGGTGAAGCTTTCTTT
- TRBJ2-7 TRBD2 TRBV4-2 CASSKNLAGSSYEQYF TGTGCCAGCAGCAAAAACTTAGCGGGGAGCTCCTACGAGCAGTACTTC
- TRBJ1-2 - TRBV21-1 CASSSNSPGHPCGGYTF TGTGCCAGCAGCAGCAATTCTCCGGGACACCCGTGTGGCGGCTACACCTTC
once TRBJ1-1 TRBD1 TRBV6-6 CASSGDREFMNTEAFF TGTGCCAGCAGTGGGGACAGAGAATTCATGAACACTGAAGCTTTCTTT
- TRBJ2-3 TRBD2 TRBV28 CASTPQSPGLAPDTQYF TGTGCCAGCACCCCCCAGAGTCCGGGACTAGCTCCAGATACGCAGTATTTT
- TRBJ1-5 TRBD1 TRBV6-6 CASSPQPGQGDPNQPQHF TGTGCCAGCAGTCCCCAACCGGGACAGGGGGACCCCAATCAGCCCCAGCATTTT
- TRBJ2-7 - TRBV6-5 CASSYFYSDSYEQYF TGTGCCAGCAGTTACTTTTACAGTGACTCCTACGAGCAGTACTTC
- TRBJ1-5 - TRBV28 CASSLLPGRSNQPQHF TGTGCCAGCAGTTTGTTACCGGGTCGCTCCAATCAGCCCCAGCATTTT
- TRBJ1-1 TRBD1 TRBV11-3 CASSLGQTTEAFF TGTGCCAGCAGCTTGGGACAGACCACTGAAGCTTTCTTT
few TRBJ2-3 TRBD1 TRBV6-2/TRBV6-3 CASSYSGTGASDTQYF TGTGCCAGCAGTTACTCCGGGACAGGGGCGTCAGATACGCAGTATTTT
- TRBJ2-1 - TRBV5-1 CASSLFSQGQTSDEQFF TGCGCCAGCAGCTTGTTTTCTCAGGGGCAAACTAGCGATGAGCAGTTCTTC
- TRBJ2-7 TRBD1 TRBV6-5 CASSSPPGTGAYEQYF TGTGCCAGCAGTTCCCCGCCCGGGACAGGAGCCTACGAGCAGTACTTC
- TRBJ2-1 - TRBV11-2 CASSLEVWGIRFF TGTGCCAGCAGCTTAGAAGTATGGGGCATTCGGTTCTTC
- TRBJ1-1 - TRBV7-2 CASSLYTLGTEAFF TGTGCCAGCAGCTTATACACCCTAGGCACTGAAGCTTTCTTT
- TRBJ2-5 TRBD2 TRBV2 CASRKGGLAGGQETQYF TGTGCCAGCAGGAAAGGTGGACTAGCGGGGGGGCAAGAGACCCAGTACTTC
- TRBJ1-4 TRBD1 TRBV4-1 CASSQEGPGTENEKLFF TGCGCCAGCAGCCAAGAAGGGCCCGGGACAGAGAATGAAAAACTGTTTTTT
- TRBJ1-6 - TRBV9 CASSVDGSSYNSPLHF TGTGCCAGCAGCGTAGACGGGAGCTCCTATAATTCACCCCTCCACTTT
once TRBJ2-1 TRBD2 TRBV19 CAISRLAGGGEQFF TGTGCCATCTCCCGACTAGCGGGAGGGGGAGAGCAGTTCTTC
- TRBJ2-1 - TRBV2 CASSGSAGSSYNEQFF TGTGCCAGCAGTGGGTCGGCGGGGAGCTCCTACAATGAGCAGTTCTTC
- TRBJ1-2 TRBD1 TRBV28 CASSSAGTGWYGYTF TGTGCCAGCAGTTCAGCCGGGACAGGGTGGTATGGCTACACCTTC